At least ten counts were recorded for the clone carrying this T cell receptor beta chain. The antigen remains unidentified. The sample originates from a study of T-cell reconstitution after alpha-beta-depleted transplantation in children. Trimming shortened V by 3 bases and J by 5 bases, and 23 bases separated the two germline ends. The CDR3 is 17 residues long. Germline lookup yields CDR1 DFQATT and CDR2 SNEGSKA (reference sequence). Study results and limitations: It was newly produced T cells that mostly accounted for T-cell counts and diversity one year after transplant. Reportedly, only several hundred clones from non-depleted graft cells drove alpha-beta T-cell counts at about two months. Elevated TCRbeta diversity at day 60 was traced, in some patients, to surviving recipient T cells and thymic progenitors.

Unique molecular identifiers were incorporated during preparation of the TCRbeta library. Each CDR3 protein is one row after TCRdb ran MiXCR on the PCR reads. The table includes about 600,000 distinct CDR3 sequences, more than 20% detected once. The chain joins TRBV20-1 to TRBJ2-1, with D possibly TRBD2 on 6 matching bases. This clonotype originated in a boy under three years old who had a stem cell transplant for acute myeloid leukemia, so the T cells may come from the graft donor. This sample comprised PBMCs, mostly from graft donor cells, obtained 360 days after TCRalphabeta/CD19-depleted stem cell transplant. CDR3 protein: CSASGVQGGLLNNEQFF. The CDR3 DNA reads TGCAGTGCTAGCGGGGTTCAAGGAGGACTACTCAACAATGAGCAGTTCTTC.